This T cell receptor (beta chain) was sequenced in a study of blood T cell repertoires in COVID-19. Overall study context: Samples came from the United States, Italy and Spain, spanning acute and convalescent COVID-19. In each case, the material was cDNA or gDNA derived from T cells, B-cell-depleted T cells, or PBMCs.

Per the original data handling: Using reference gene primer amplification, nucleated cell counts were estimated. The table came from immunoSEQ multiplex PCR; TCRdb's copy has only in-frame clones and leaves some out. V and J calls and clone size are copied from that table; D and trimming were computed from the DNA. The sample lists roughly 130,000 clones, roughly 85% occurring once. Germline V gives CDR1 LGHDT, CDR2 YNNKEL (reference sequence). The CDR3 consists of 17 residues. V lost 4 bases and J lost 2; bases outside the gene matches: 5. The sample consisted of peripheral blood. V is TRBV3-1 (or the pseudogene TRBV3-2) and J is TRBJ2-5, with 15 bases matching TRBD2. This TCR came from a man between 60 and 75 years old with acute or convalescent COVID-19. The CDR3 region is CASSPWTSGGGQETQYF. The CDR3 nucleotides are TGTGCCAGCAGCCCTTGGACTAGCGGGGGGGGTCAAGAGACCCAGTACTTC.